Described below is a single TCR beta chain sequence and its context. The junction does not match germline at one end; this may be a read error. The same CDR3 arises from other DNA sequences in this sample as well. The data are from a study of blood T cell repertoires in COVID-19. Study details: The study drew acute and convalescent COVID-19 samples from the United States, Italy and Spain. PBMCs, B-cell-depleted T cells, or T cells provided the cDNA or gDNA that made up the material.

As originally analysed: Reference gene primers were amplified, and this amplification served to estimate nucleated cell counts. TCRdb's table, derived via immunoSEQ multiplex PCR, lists solely in-frame clones and lacks some. That table is the source of V, J and clone size, and D and trimming were worked out from the DNA. The sample shows 400,000 to 450,000 clones, roughly 90% of them seen only once. Germline V gene sequence: CDR1 SGHTA, CDR2 FQGNSA. This CDR3 region has 14 residues. The Seattle patients joined while their infection was active and were tracked longitudinally afterward. V and J are TRBV7-2 and TRBJ2-1, with 11 bases lining up with TRBD2. The sequenced material came from peripheral blood. The source is a young man with COVID-19, enrolled during active disease. CDR3 bases: TGTGCCAGCAGCCTAGCGGGGGGATACAATGAGCAGTTCTTC. Protein: CASSLAGGYNEQFF.